Sequencing of this TCR beta chain was carried out in a study of neurological immune-mediated disorders (dated by TCRdb to about 2019). About the investigation overall: Peripheral blood TCR-beta repertoires from HTLV-I-associated myelopathy (HAM/TSP) patients, multiple sclerosis patients and healthy controls were compared by UMI-based sequencing. The 100 to 110 TCR-beta libraries covered PBMC samples along with longitudinal samples, technical triplicates, and paired sorted CD4+ and CD8+ T-cell subsets. The cohort was made up of 60 to 75 subjects, consisting of roughly 15 HAM/TSP patients, about 34 multiple sclerosis patients and roughly 20 healthy controls.

The CDR3 spans 15 residues, from the cysteine through the phenylalanine. Only the CDR3 DNA is retained, 45 bases long and in frame from the first base. CDR1 and CDR2, looked up from the germline V gene, are SGHRS and YFSETQ. The V and J ends are trimmed by 2 bases and 1 base, leaving 12 bases between them. This clonotype was detected ten times or more. Its target antigen remains unknown. Nothing much larger sits one base from this clone, and base qualities are not available. The healthy controls were volunteers from blood banks in Maryland, USA. Libraries from unsorted PBMCs were made from 2 million PBMCs kept in RNAlater at -80 degrees C until RNA extraction. Peripheral blood was subjected to Ficoll-Hypaque density gradient centrifugation to isolate PBMCs, which were then cryopreserved in liquid nitrogen. To synthesize cDNA, template-switch 5'RACE was performed with a primer carrying a 10-nucleotide random unique molecular identifier so that each TCR transcript was tagged. Over 170 million TCR-beta sequences, covering 15-18 subjects, were produced in each sequencing run. Total RNA was extracted with the RNeasy kit. The KAPA Real-time Library Amplification kit was used to amplify TCR-beta VDJ regions with primers for the TCR constant region and the 5'RACE anchor. Sample indexes and Illumina adaptors were added in a first PCR, and a second PCR then increased library yield. The roughly 650 bp TCR product was size-selected on a 2% E-gel SizeSelection system after Ampure bead purification. Before pooling, library quality was checked on a Bioanalyzer, concentration was measured with Qubit, and libraries were quantified with the Kapa Library Quantification kit. Libraries were sequenced paired-end 2 x 150 bp on an Illumina HiSeq 2500. To increase sequence diversity, about 23-30% phiX was spiked into each library pool. Per the original workflow: The UMI-based MiGEC pipeline processed quality-filtered reads and removed over 85% of raw TCR sequences during error correction. VDJ genes were aligned to IMGT germline references, and each clonotype was defined by a unique CDR3 amino acid sequence together with V-J genes. Clonal expansion, Shannon diversity and CDR3 relatedness were evaluated with VDJtools (CalcPairwiseDistances, ClusterSamples), while phylogenetic trees were built in CLCbio workbench. Clones with at least 8 unique UMIs were defined as expanded, with this threshold being based on coefficient-of-variation modelling across technical triplicates. Using fastp trimming at Q25 and MiXCR clonotype assembly, TCRdb reanalyzed the public sequencing data and kept in-frame beta chains. Entries that share a CDR3 protein sequence are merged under the most common genes and DNA. For this entry, the V and J calls and clone size follow TCRdb and not the study's own pipeline. In this sample the table shows roughly 30,000 distinct CDR3 sequences, roughly an eighth of which occur a single time. The ten largest clones take up about 5.6% of the sample.

Here is what the overall study found, with its caveats: No identical CDR3 amino acid sequences were shared among expanded clones across subjects, suggesting private TCR-beta repertoires in all groups. TCR clonal expansion was highest in HAM/TSP patients and lowest in MS patients, with MS patients falling below even healthy controls.

The sequenced sample consisted of PBMCs. The chain is made from TRBV5-1 and TRBJ1-1, with the identity of the D gene unclear. The sequence derives from a woman aged 55-70 years in good health. The CDR3 region reads CASSFDMNGNTEAFF. At the DNA level, the sequence is TGCGCCAGCAGCTTTGATATGAATGGGAACACTGAAGCTTTCTTT.